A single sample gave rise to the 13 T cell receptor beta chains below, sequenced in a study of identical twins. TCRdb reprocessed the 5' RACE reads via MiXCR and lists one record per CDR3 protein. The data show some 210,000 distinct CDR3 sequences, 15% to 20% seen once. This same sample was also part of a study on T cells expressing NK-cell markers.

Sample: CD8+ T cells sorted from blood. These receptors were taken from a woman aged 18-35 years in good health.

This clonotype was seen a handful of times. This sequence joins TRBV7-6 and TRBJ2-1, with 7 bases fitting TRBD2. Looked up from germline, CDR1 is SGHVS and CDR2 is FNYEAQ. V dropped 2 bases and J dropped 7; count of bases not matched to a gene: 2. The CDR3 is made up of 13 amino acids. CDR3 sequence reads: CASSLNGRNEQFF. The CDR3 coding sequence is TGTGCCAGCAGCTTAAACGGGAGGAATGAGCAGTTCTTC.

DNA of the CDR3: TGCAGTGCTAGAGTCGAAAGCGGGGGGCACACAGATACGCAGTATTTT. It yields the protein CSARVESGGHTDTQYF. The gene calls are TRBV20-1 and TRBJ2-3; 9 bases line up with TRBD2. V dropped 1 base and J dropped 2; count of bases not matched to a gene: 7. Germline V gene lookup returns CDR1 DFQATT and CDR2 SNEGSKA (reference sequence). This CDR3 is 16 amino acids long.

CDR3 in amino acids: CASSQVDSGYNEQFF. The CDR3 region has the DNA TGCGCCAGCAGCCAAGTCGATAGCGGGTACAATGAGCAGTTCTTC. The rearrangement links TRBV4-3 to TRBJ2-1; 7 nucleotides align to TRBD2. Germline V gene lookup returns CDR1 LGHNA and CDR2 YSLEER. CDR3 size: 15 residues. The V gene end was trimmed by 1 base and the J gene end by 4 bases; junction bases not matched to a gene: 4.

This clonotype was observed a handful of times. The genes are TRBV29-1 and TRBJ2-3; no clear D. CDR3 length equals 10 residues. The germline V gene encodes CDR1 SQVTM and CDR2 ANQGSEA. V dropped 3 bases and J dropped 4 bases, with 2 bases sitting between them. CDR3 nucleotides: TGCAGCGTTGAGTCAGATACGCAGTATTTT. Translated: CSVESDTQYF.

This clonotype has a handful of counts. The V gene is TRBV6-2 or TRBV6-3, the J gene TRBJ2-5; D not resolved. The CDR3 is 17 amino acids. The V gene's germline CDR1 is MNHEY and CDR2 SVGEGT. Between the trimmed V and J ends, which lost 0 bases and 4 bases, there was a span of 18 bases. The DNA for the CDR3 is TGTGCCAGCAGTTACTCCCTTTGGACGGAATGGAGAGAGACCCAGTACTTC. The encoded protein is CASSYSLWTEWRETQYF.

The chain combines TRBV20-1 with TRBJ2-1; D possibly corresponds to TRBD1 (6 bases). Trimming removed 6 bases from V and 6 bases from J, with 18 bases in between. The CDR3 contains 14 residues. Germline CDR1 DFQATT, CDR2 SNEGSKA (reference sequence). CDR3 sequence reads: CSAPRGTELNEQFF. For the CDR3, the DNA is TGCAGTGCCCCGAGGGGGACCGAACTCAATGAGCAGTTCTTC.

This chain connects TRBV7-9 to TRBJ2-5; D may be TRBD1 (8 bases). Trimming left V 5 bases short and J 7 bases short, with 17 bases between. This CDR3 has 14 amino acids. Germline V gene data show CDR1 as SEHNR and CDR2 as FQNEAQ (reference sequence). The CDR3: CASSLTHRGGTQYF. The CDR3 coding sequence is TGTGCCAGCAGCCTAACCCACAGGGGGGGGACCCAGTACTTC.

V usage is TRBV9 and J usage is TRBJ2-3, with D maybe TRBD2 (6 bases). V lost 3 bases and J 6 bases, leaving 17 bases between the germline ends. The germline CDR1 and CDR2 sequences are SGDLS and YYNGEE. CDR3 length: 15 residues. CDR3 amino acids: CASSGEGRERDTQYF. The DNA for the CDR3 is TGTGCCAGCAGCGGCGAGGGGCGGGAAAGGGATACGCAGTATTTT.

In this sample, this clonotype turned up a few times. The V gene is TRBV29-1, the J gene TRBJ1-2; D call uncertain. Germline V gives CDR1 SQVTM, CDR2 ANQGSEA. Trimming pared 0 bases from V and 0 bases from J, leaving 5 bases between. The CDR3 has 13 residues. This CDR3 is CSVEENPNYGYTF. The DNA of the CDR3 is TGCAGCGTTGAAGAGAACCCTAACTATGGCTACACCTTC. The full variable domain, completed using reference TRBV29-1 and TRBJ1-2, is SAVISQKPSRDICQRGTSLTIQCQVDSQVTMMFWYRQQPGQSLTLIATANQGSEATYESGFVIDKFPISRPNLTFSTLTVSNMSPEDSSIYLCSVEENPNYGYTFGSGTRLTVV.

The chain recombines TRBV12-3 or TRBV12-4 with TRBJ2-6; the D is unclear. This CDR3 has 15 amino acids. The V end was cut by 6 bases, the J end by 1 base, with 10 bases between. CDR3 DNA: TGTGCCAGCAGCCGAAAAACATCTGGGGCCAACGTCCTGACTTTC. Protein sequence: CASSRKTSGANVLTF.

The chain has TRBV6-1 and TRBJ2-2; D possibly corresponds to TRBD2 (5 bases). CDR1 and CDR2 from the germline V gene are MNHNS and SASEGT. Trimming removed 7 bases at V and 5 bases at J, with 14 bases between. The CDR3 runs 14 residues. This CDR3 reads CASMWTEETGELFF. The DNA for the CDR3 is TGTGCCAGCATGTGGACTGAAGAGACCGGGGAGCTGTTTTTT.

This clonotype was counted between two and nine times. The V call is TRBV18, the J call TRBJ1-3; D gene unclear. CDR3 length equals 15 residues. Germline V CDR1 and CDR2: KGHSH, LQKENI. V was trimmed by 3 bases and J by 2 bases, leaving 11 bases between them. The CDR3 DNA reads TGTGCCAGCTCACCCCGCGGGGAGGCTGGAAACACCATATATTTT. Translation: CASSPRGEAGNTIYF.

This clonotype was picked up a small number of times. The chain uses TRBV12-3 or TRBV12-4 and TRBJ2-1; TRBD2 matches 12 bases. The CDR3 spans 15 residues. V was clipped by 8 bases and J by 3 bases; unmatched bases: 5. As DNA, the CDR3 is TGTGCCAGCCGGGGACTAGCGGGTTTCTACAATGAGCAGTTCTTC. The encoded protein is CASRGLAGFYNEQFF.